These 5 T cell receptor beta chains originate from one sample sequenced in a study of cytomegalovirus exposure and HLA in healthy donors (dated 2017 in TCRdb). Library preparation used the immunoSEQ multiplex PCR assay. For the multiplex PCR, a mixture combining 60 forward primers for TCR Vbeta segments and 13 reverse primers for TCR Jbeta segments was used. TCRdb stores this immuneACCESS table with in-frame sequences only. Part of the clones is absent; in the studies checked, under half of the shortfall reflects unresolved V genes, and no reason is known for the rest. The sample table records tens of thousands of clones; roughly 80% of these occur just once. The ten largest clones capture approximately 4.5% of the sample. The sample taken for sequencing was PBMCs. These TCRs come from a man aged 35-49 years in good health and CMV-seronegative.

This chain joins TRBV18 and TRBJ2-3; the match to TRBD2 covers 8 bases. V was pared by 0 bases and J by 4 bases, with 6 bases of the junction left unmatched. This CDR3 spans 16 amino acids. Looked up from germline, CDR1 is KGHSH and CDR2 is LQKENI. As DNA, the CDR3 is TGTGCCAGCTCACCACCGGGGCGGGAGGTCGCAGATACGCAGTATTTT. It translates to CASSPPGREVADTQYF.

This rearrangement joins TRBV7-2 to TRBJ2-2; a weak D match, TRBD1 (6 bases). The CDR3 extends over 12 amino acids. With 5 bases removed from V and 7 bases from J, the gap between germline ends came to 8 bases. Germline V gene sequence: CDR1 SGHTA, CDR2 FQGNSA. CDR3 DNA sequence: TGTGCCAGCAGCCCACAGGGCGGGGAGCTGTTTTTT. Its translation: CASSPQGGELFF.

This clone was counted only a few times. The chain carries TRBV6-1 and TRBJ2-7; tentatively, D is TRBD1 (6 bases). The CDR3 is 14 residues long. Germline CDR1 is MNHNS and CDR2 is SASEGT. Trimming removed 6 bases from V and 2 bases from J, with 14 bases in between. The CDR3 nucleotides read TGTGCCAGCAGATCGAAGAAGGGGGCCTACGAGCAGTACTTC. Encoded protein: CASRSKKGAYEQYF.

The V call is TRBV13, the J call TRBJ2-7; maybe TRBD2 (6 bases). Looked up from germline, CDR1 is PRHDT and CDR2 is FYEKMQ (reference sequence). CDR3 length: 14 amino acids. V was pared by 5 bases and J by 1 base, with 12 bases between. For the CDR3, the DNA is TGTGCCAGCAGCCCTGCCCGGGGGTCCTACGAGCAGTACTTC. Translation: CASSPARGSYEQYF.

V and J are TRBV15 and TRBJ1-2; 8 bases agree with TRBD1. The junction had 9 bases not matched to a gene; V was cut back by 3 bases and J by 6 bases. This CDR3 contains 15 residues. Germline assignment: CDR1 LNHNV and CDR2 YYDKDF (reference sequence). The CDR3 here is CATSRITGQGNGYTF. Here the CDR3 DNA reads TGTGCCACCAGCAGGATTACTGGACAGGGCAATGGCTACACCTTC.